The next 24 T cell receptor beta chains were all read from a single sample in a study of spatial heterogeneity in lung cancer. TCRdb itself ran the 5' RACE reads through MiXCR, one entry per CDR3 protein. The sample lists more than 2,500 distinct CDR3 sequences; around 8% were seen once. Time point indicated: sample taken at primary tumor resection. This specimen consisted of normal lung tissue next to the tumor, obtained at surgery. These receptors all stem from a male donor with early-stage non-small cell lung cancer.

By proportion, this clonotype is medium-sized. V gene TRBV7-9 combines with J gene TRBJ2-5; D uncertain. The CDR3 runs to 14 residues. V lost 5 bases and J lost 2, with 12 bases in between. Germline assignment: CDR1 SEHNR and CDR2 FQNEAQ (reference sequence). This CDR3 is CASSPVDLQETQYF. CDR3 in DNA: TGTGCCAGCAGCCCTGTAGACCTACAAGAGACCCAGTACTTC.

This clonotype was picked up many times. This chain links TRBV20-1 with TRBJ1-4; D is unresolved. This CDR3 comprises 13 residues. The germline V and J ends were trimmed by 3 bases and 8 bases, with 13 bases remaining between them. Per the germline V gene, CDR1 is DFQATT and CDR2 is SNEGSKA (reference sequence). CDR3 amino acids: CSASPVKGEKLFF. The DNA of the CDR3 is TGCAGTGCTAGTCCGGTAAAAGGGGAAAAACTGTTTTTT.

This sequence joins TRBV4-2 and TRBJ2-6; D is uncertain. V was clipped by 8 bases and J by 3 bases, with 11 bases between them. This CDR3 contains 14 residues. CDR1 LGHNA and CDR2 YNFKEQ come from the germline V gene. The CDR3 spells CASATGFGANVLTF. The CDR3 coding sequence is TGTGCCAGCGCGACGGGCTTTGGGGCCAACGTCCTGACTTTC.

This clonotype is labeled medium-sized. The V gene is TRBV10-1, the J gene TRBJ2-7; 7 nucleotides match TRBD2. The V segment lost 7 bases and the J segment 7 bases; nucleotides outside the gene matches: 7. The CDR3 length is 12 residues. Germline V CDR1 and CDR2: WNHNN, SYGVQD (reference sequence). CDR3 nucleotide sequence: TGCGCCAGCAAAGGGGAGGGCCCGGAGCAGTACTTC. Residues: CASKGEGPEQYF.

In its sample, this clonotype was seen many times. The rearrangement joins TRBV20-1 to TRBJ2-7, with 11 bases lining up with TRBD2. The CDR3 totals 15 residues. Looked up from germline, CDR1 is DFQATT and CDR2 is SNEGSKA (reference sequence). V gave up 2 bases and J gave up 7 bases; unmatched junction bases: 10. The CDR3 here is CSARSGSGRVHEQYF. As DNA, the CDR3 is TGCAGTGCTAGATCCGGTAGCGGGAGGGTACATGAGCAGTACTTC.

This clonotype is categorized as medium-sized. This rearrangement joins TRBV9 to TRBJ2-3; 8 nucleotides line up with TRBD1. The CDR3 has 16 amino acids. V lost 4 bases, J lost 2 bases, and 9 bases stayed unmatched. In germline, CDR1 is SGDLS, CDR2 YYNGEE. For the CDR3, the DNA is TGTGCCAGCAGCCCGGGTCAGGGGGCGATCACAGATACGCAGTATTTT. Translation gives CASSPGQGAITDTQYF.

This clonotype is classed as large. V gene TRBV6-5 combines with J gene TRBJ2-2, with D perhaps matching TRBD2 (5 bases). V lost 8 bases and J lost 5, with 15 bases in between. This CDR3 has 14 residues. Germline values: CDR1 MNHEY, CDR2 SVGAGI. DNA of the CDR3: TGTGCCAGCGAGGGAGCGGCCTGGACCGGGGAGCTGTTTTTT. The encoded protein is CASEGAAWTGELFF.

This clonotype was observed a handful of times. This sequence joins TRBV2 and TRBJ2-3; D remains unclear. Per germline, CDR1 SNHLY and CDR2 FYNNEI. This CDR3 comprises 15 residues. The V and J ends lost 7 bases and 5 bases respectively, with 19 bases between them. CDR3 nucleotide sequence: TGTGCCAGCAACCGACGAAACTCGCGAGGAGATACGCAGTATTTT. As protein: CASNRRNSRGDTQYF.

By sample share, this clonotype is large. The chain carries TRBV19 and TRBJ1-2; D not certain. The CDR3 extends over 14 amino acids. Trimming left V 7 bases short and J 5 bases short, with 17 bases between. The germline CDR1 and CDR2 sequences are LNHDA and SQIVND (reference sequence). CDR3 sequence: CASMDLQMDYGYTF. The CDR3 coding sequence is TGTGCCAGTATGGACCTCCAAATGGATTATGGCTACACCTTC.

The chain employs TRBV7-2 and TRBJ2-3, with D perhaps being TRBD1 or TRBD2 (5 bases each). The CDR3 has 15 residues. V shed 2 bases and J shed 4 bases, with 13 bases lying between them. Germline V lookup: CDR1 SGHTA, CDR2 FQGNSA. CDR3 amino acids: CASSLRGQGPDTQYF. In DNA form, the CDR3 reads TGTGCCAGCAGCTTAAGAGGGCAGGGTCCAGATACGCAGTATTTT.

Judged by abundance, this clonotype is medium-sized. V gene TRBV10-3 combines with J gene TRBJ2-3; D not resolved. Trimming took off 3 bases at V and 4 bases at J, with 11 bases between the two ends. The V gene's germline CDR1 is ENHRY and CDR2 SYGVKD. This CDR3 has 14 residues. The CDR3 coding sequence is TGTGCCATCAGTGACCCCTCCGTGTCAGATACGCAGTATTTT. It is translated as CAISDPSVSDTQYF.

By share, this clonotype counts as medium-sized. This chain links TRBV29-1 with TRBJ2-5; D possibly matches TRBD1 or TRBD2 (5 bases each). From germline, CDR1 is SQVTM and CDR2 ANQGSEA. This CDR3 spans 13 amino acids. V lost 6 bases to trimming and J lost 5 bases, with 16 bases between them. The CDR3 DNA follows: TGCAGCGTCCAGGGACGGCTCCGGGAGACCCAGTACTTC. It yields the protein CSVQGRLRETQYF.

This clonotype was recorded many times. The V and J genes are TRBV20-1 and TRBJ2-7; TRBD1 matches at 7 bases. The length of the CDR3 is 14 residues. With V trimmed by 6 bases and J by 2 bases, 10 bases remained unmatched. CDR1 DFQATT and CDR2 SNEGSKA come from the germline V gene (reference sequence). This CDR3 reads CSATVRGLAYEQYF. The CDR3 DNA is TGCAGTGCAACCGTGAGGGGGCTTGCCTACGAGCAGTACTTC.

There are many counts of this clonotype. This chain links TRBV7-9 with TRBJ2-3, with 11 bases matching TRBD2. CDR3 length: 15 residues. Germline V gene data show CDR1 as SEHNR and CDR2 as FQNEAQ (reference sequence). Losses at the gene ends were 3 bases for V and 2 bases for J; bases not matched to a gene: 1. The CDR3 sequence is CASSFSGRVTDTQYF. The CDR3 coding sequence is TGTGCCAGCAGCTTTAGCGGGAGGGTCACAGATACGCAGTATTTT.

This clonotype counts as medium-sized. The chain recombines TRBV6-2 or TRBV6-3 with TRBJ2-5; 8 bases align to TRBD2. V shed 2 bases and J 1 base; nucleotides not matched to a gene: 3. Germline V gives CDR1 MNHEY, CDR2 SVGEGT. This CDR3 has 15 amino acids. The DNA for the CDR3 is TGTGCCAGCAGTTACCCTACTAGCGGCCAAGAGACCCAGTACTTC. Translating it yields CASSYPTSGQETQYF.

Relative to its sample, this clonotype is medium-sized. J is TRBJ2-5 and V is TRBV7-8, with 9 positions matching TRBD2. The CDR3 length is 16 residues. V lost 8 bases to trimming and J lost 2 bases; unmatched junction nucleotides: 12. In germline, CDR1 is SGHVS, CDR2 FQNEAQ. The CDR3 sequence: CASLEMVAGDQETQYF. CDR3 nucleotides: TGTGCCAGCCTAGAGATGGTAGCGGGAGATCAAGAGACCCAGTACTTC.

This clonotype has only a few counts. The chain has TRBV7-2 and TRBJ2-7; the match to TRBD1 covers 9 bases. The CDR3 is 15 amino acids. V dropped 5 bases and J dropped 4; count of bases not matched to a gene: 9. Germline CDR1 is SGHTA and CDR2 is FQGNSA. CDR3 residues: CASSPSRDRAYEQYF. CDR3 nucleotide sequence: TGTGCCAGCAGCCCATCCCGGGACAGGGCTTACGAGCAGTACTTC.

This clonotype is classed as medium-sized. The chain combines TRBV7-2 with TRBJ2-1; D possibly corresponds to TRBD2 (5 bases). CDR1 and CDR2 from the germline V gene are SGHTA and FQGNSA. The CDR3 has 15 amino acids. V was pared by 2 bases and J by 10 bases, with 18 bases between. In nucleotides, the CDR3 is TGTGCCAGCAGCTTATCCCCTAGCCCGTGGACGGAGCAGTTCTTC. Amino acid sequence: CASSLSPSPWTEQFF. Looking up the rest from reference TRBV7-2 and TRBJ2-1 gives the full variable domain: GAGVSQSPSNKVTEKGKDVELRCDPISGHTALYWYRQSLGQGLEFLIYFQGNSAPDKSGLPSDRFSAERTGGSVSTLTIQRTQQEDSAVYLCASSLSPSPWTEQFFGPGTRLTVL.

By share, this clonotype counts as medium-sized. V is TRBV24-1 and J is TRBJ2-3; maybe TRBD2 (6 bases). The germline V gene encodes CDR1 KGHDR and CDR2 SFDVKD. Trimming removed 2 bases at V and 5 bases at J, with 10 bases between. This CDR3 contains 14 residues. Here the CDR3 DNA reads TGTGCCACCAGTGATTACCCCGGGGGAGATACGCAGTATTTT. This sequence encodes CATSDYPGGDTQYF.

This clonotype has a count of ten or more. The chain recombines TRBV10-3 with TRBJ2-1; the D gene could be TRBD1 or TRBD2 (6 bases each). The germline V gene has CDR1 ENHRY and CDR2 SYGVKD. The CDR3 is 11 residues long. Trimming removed 3 bases at V and 10 bases at J, with 7 bases between. As DNA, the CDR3 is TGTGCCATCAGTGACGGGGGCGAGCAGTTCTTC. Its protein is CAISDGGEQFF.

The chain joins TRBV6-5 to TRBJ2-2, with 8 bases that match TRBD1. The germline gives CDR1 MNHEY, CDR2 SVGAGI. The CDR3 loop spans 17 amino acids. V was pared by 2 bases and J by 4 bases, with 9 bases of the junction left unmatched. The CDR3 nucleotides are TGTGCCAGCAGTTACCGGACAGGGAAAGGTGGCACCGGGGAGCTGTTTTTT. It is translated as CASSYRTGKGGTGELFF.

By sample share, this clonotype is medium-sized. This chain connects TRBV7-9 to TRBJ2-2; D is perhaps TRBD2 (5 bases). The germline gives CDR1 SEHNR, CDR2 FQNEAQ (reference sequence). The V end lost 0 bases, the J end lost 1 base, and 12 bases lay between the germline ends. This CDR3 is built from 17 residues. The CDR3 is CASSLASGSGNTGELFF. In nucleotides, the CDR3 is TGTGCCAGCAGCTTAGCGTCGGGGAGCGGGAACACCGGGGAGCTGTTTTTT.

V is TRBV7-2 and J is TRBJ2-1, with 9 bases fitting TRBD2. The CDR3 runs 16 residues. J gave up 4 bases and V 6 bases, and 10 bases lay outside the gene matches. Germline CDR1 SGHTA, CDR2 FQGNSA. The CDR3, as DNA: TGTGCCAGCAGAAGAGGTAGCGGGAGCGCTTACAATGAGCAGTTCTTC. This translates into CASRRGSGSAYNEQFF.

The chain couples TRBV28 to TRBJ2-1; TRBD2 might be the D (7 bases). CDR1 is MDHEN, CDR2 SYDVKM, per germline. V gave up 1 base and J gave up 4 bases, with 11 bases separating them. This CDR3 contains 15 residues. CDR3 residues: CASSLSGEGYNEQFF. Written as DNA, the CDR3 is TGTGCCAGCAGTTTATCAGGGGAGGGGTACAATGAGCAGTTCTTC.